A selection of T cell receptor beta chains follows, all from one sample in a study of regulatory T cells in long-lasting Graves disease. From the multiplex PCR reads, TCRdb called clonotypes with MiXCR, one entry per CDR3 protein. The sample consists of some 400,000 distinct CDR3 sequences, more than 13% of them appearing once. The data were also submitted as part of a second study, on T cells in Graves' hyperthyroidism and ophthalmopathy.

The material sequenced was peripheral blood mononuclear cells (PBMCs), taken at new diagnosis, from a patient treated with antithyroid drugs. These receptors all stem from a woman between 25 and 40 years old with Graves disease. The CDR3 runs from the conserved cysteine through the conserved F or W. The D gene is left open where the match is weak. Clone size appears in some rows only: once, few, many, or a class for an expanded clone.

TGTGCCAGCAGCTCCGGAATCGACAAACTGTTTTTT,CASSSGIDKLFF,many,NA,TRBV7-8,TRBJ1-4
TGTGCCAGCAGGGGGGGGTTAACTGAAGCTTTCTTT,CASRGGLTEAFF,NA,NA,TRBV5-6,TRBJ1-1
TGTGCCAGCAGCTTAACCCGGGCCAGCTCCTACAATGAGCAGTTCTTC,CASSLTRASSYNEQFF,few,NA,TRBV7-3,TRBJ2-1
TGTGCCAGCAGTCCAGCCGGGACACCGGACGATGGCTACACCTTC,CASSPAGTPDDGYTF,NA,NA,TRBV7-9,TRBJ1-2
TGTGCCAGCAGTGACCAAGCGGGAGTCGCAGATACGCAGTATTTT,CASSDQAGVADTQYF,many,TRBD2,TRBV6-1,TRBJ2-3
TGTGCCAGCAGCCCCGACAGGGCTGGTCAGCCCCAGCATTTT,CASSPDRAGQPQHF,many,TRBD1,TRBV7-9,TRBJ1-5
TGTGCCAGCAGCGTAGAACTCTACAATGAGCAGTTCTTC,CASSVELYNEQFF,many,NA,TRBV9,TRBJ2-1
TGTGCCAGCAGGGGACTAGCGGGAGGGCCCGGCGAGCAGTACTTC,CASRGLAGGPGEQYF,NA,TRBD2,TRBV12-3/TRBV12-4,TRBJ2-7
TGTGCCAGCAGGATACGGGGAACGGATGGCTACACCTTC,CASRIRGTDGYTF,few,NA,TRBV6-2/TRBV6-3,TRBJ1-2
TGTACCAGCAGCGTGGAGGGACTAGCGGGAGACACTAGAACCGGGGAGCTGTTTTTT,CTSSVEGLAGDTRTGELFF,few,TRBD2,TRBV9,TRBJ2-2
TGTGCCACCAGTGATCCGGGACTCTTGCCTGTCTTC,CATSDPGLLPVF,many,NA,TRBV24-1,TRBJ2-1
TGCGCCAGCAGCTTTGGGCCCTGGGATACGCAGTATTTT,CASSFGPWDTQYF,many,NA,TRBV5-1,TRBJ2-3
TGTGCCAGCAGCTGGGGGGCAATGGGCTCCTATGGCTACACCTTC,CASSWGAMGSYGYTF,few,NA,TRBV7-3,TRBJ1-2
TGTGCCAGCCTCCCCCTGGCCCCGACAGATACGCAGTATTTT,CASLPLAPTDTQYF,many,NA,TRBV18,TRBJ2-3
TGTGCCTGGAGTGTGAACAGTAAAAACATTCAGTACTTC,CAWSVNSKNIQYF,many,NA,TRBV30,TRBJ2-4
TGTGCCAGCAGCCAAGATTTGAGAGGATCAGATACGCAGTATTTT,CASSQDLRGSDTQYF,NA,NA,TRBV11-1,TRBJ2-3
TGTGCCAGCAGCGGCCGAAGCACCGGGGAGCTGTTTTTT,CASSGRSTGELFF,NA,NA,TRBV7-2,TRBJ2-2
TGTGCCAGCAGCGGAAGGGGGAGGGAGGGGGCAGTAGAGACCCAGTACTTC,CASSGRGREGAVETQYF,many,NA,TRBV3-1,TRBJ2-5
TGTGCCAGCAGTGGGAGGCGGACCGGGGAGCTGTTTTTT,CASSGRRTGELFF,NA,NA,TRBV28,TRBJ2-2
TGTGCCAGCAGCCTTGGATTAGAGACGTACAATGAGCAGTTCTTC,CASSLGLETYNEQFF,many,NA,TRBV11-2,TRBJ2-1
TGTGCCACCAGTGATTACACCGGGACAGGGTACACCGGGGAGCTGTTTTTT,CATSDYTGTGYTGELFF,many,TRBD1,TRBV24-1,TRBJ2-2
TGTGCCAGTCGCCGGGAAGGAGGTCTAGCTATAGAGACCCAGTACTTC,CASRREGGLAIETQYF,few,NA,TRBV19,TRBJ2-5
TGCAGAACTGAAAACTCTAACTATGGCTACACCTTC,CRTENSNYGYTF,few,NA,TRBV20-1,TRBJ1-2
TGCAGTGCTCGGAGTAGCGGGCTACGTACCGGGGAGCTGTTTTTT,CSARSSGLRTGELFF,NA,TRBD2,TRBV20-1,TRBJ2-2
TGTGCCAGCAGCTTAGCAGATCCAATTCAGCCCCAGCATTTT,CASSLADPIQPQHF,NA,NA,TRBV7-9,TRBJ1-5
TGCAGTGCTAGCGGGACCGGGACCTCCTACAATGAGCAGTTCTTC,CSASGTGTSYNEQFF,many,NA,TRBV20-1,TRBJ2-1
TGTGCCAGCAGTTCACCAGGGTGGGGATGGGCTGAAGCTTTCTTT,CASSSPGWGWAEAFF,NA,NA,TRBV28,TRBJ1-1
TGTGCCAGCAGTTCCAAGCGGGATGTCTCCTACAATGAGCAGTTCTTC,CASSSKRDVSYNEQFF,many,TRBD2,TRBV11-3,TRBJ2-1
TGTGCCAGCAGCTTAGCGCAGCTCAAGGGGTTCAAGTATTTT,CASSLAQLKGFKYF,many,NA,TRBV7-2,TRBJ2-3
TGTGCCAGCAGCCCAGGAAGTTTGGAGACCCAGTACTTC,CASSPGSLETQYF,many,NA,TRBV7-3,TRBJ2-5
TGTGCCAGTAGTGCCGGGTCACCCCTCCACTTT,CASSAGSPLHF,NA,NA,TRBV19,TRBJ1-6
TGCAGTGCGCAGCGGATGGAAGCGGGAGGGTCAAATGAGCAGTTCTTC,CSAQRMEAGGSNEQFF,NA,TRBD2,TRBV20-1,TRBJ2-1
TGTGCCAGCAGTTTAAGTCGAACAGGGGGCTCTGAAGCTTTCTTT,CASSLSRTGGSEAFF,NA,TRBD1,TRBV27,TRBJ1-1
TGTGCCAGCAGCCAAGTCGGTGGGACTAGCGCAAGCAATGAGCAGTTCTTC,CASSQVGGTSASNEQFF,many,TRBD2,TRBV3-1,TRBJ2-1
TGTGCCAGCAGCCCACACGCTGGGCCATCCTACGAGCAGTACTTC,CASSPHAGPSYEQYF,many,NA,TRBV4-2,TRBJ2-7
TGTGCCAGCAGTTACGCACAGGGAGGGGGTGAAAAACTGTTTTTT,CASSYAQGGGEKLFF,NA,NA,TRBV6-9,TRBJ1-4
TGTGCCAGCAGCCCTTTGAAGGGGGTAGCCAAAAACATTCAGTACTTC,CASSPLKGVAKNIQYF,few,NA,TRBV7-9,TRBJ2-4
TGTGCCTGGGATATAGCGGGAGGAAATGAGCAGTTCTTC,CAWDIAGGNEQFF,many,TRBD2,TRBV30,TRBJ2-1
TGCGCCAGCAGCCAAGAAGGGCCCTGGCCTGAAGCTTTCTTT,CASSQEGPWPEAFF,many,NA,TRBV4-1,TRBJ1-1
TGCAGCGTTTCGGAGCGGCGCACAGATACGCAGTATTTT,CSVSERRTDTQYF,many,NA,TRBV29-1,TRBJ2-3
TGTGCCAGCAGCCATCAGGGGTGGGGGACAGGGGATATGAATGAGCAGTTCTTC,CASSHQGWGTGDMNEQFF,many,TRBD1,TRBV7-2,TRBJ2-1
TGCAGTGCTAGAGTTCCGGGGAGATTGAGCACAGATACGCAGTATTTT,CSARVPGRLSTDTQYF,NA,NA,TRBV20-1,TRBJ2-3
TGTGCCTGGAGTTTCCCGGGGAGATACTACGAGCAGTACTTC,CAWSFPGRYYEQYF,many,NA,TRBV30,TRBJ2-7